This T cell receptor (beta chain) was sequenced in a study of blood T cell repertoires in COVID-19. Study details: The cDNA or gDNA used as material had been derived from T cells, B-cell-depleted T cells, or PBMCs.

Sequencing used immunoSEQ multiplex PCR; TCRdb keeps in-frame clones, though not all of them. Of 120,000 to 150,000 clones in the sample, 80% were seen once. The length of the CDR3 is 13 residues. Germline-derived CDR1 and CDR2 are MNHEY and SVGEGT. V shed 6 bases and J shed 4 bases, with 12 bases lying between them. This clonotype was obtained from a woman between 45 and 65 years old with acute or convalescent COVID-19. The rearrangement links TRBV6-2 or TRBV6-3 to TRBJ1-2; D not resolved. Sequenced material: peripheral blood. CDR3 loop: CASSSDPSYGYTF. The CDR3 region has the DNA TGTGCCAGCAGCTCCGATCCTAGCTATGGCTACACCTTC.